A selection of T cell receptor beta chains follows, all from one sample in a study of blood T cell repertoires in COVID-19. Only in-frame clones appear in the TCRdb table, and some are missing; sequencing was by immunoSEQ multiplex PCR. The table has around 420,000 clones, over 75% seen once; the top ten hold about 2.1%. Input material: PBMCs or T cells enriched from blood (not recorded which). Receptor source: a woman between 35 and 50 years old with acute COVID-19. Both conserved end residues are part of each CDR3. The D gene is left open where the match is weak. Expanded clones get a size class; other rows say once, few or many, or leave the size out.

abundance: -; j_gene: TRBJ1-2; d_gene: -; v_gene: TRBV6-2/TRBV6-3; CDR3nt: TGTGCCAGCAGTGCCGGGGCTAACTATGGCTACACCTTC; CDR3aa: CASSAGANYGYTF
abundance: -; j_gene: TRBJ1-5; d_gene: -; v_gene: TRBV18; CDR3nt: TGTGCCAGCTCACGGGGCAATCTTCAGCCCCAGCATTTT; CDR3aa: CASSRGNLQPQHF
abundance: -; j_gene: TRBJ2-1; d_gene: TRBD2; v_gene: TRBV19; CDR3nt: TGTGCCAGTAGTATGCGCCCTAGCGGGGGGGCCCGAAATGAGCAGTTCTTC; CDR3aa: CASSMRPSGGARNEQFF
abundance: -; j_gene: TRBJ1-2; d_gene: -; v_gene: TRBV5-6; CDR3nt: TGTGCCAGCAGCTTGGTCGCAGGGACTACTGGCTACACCTTC; CDR3aa: CASSLVAGTTGYTF
abundance: -; j_gene: TRBJ1-2; d_gene: TRBD1; v_gene: TRBV19; CDR3nt: TGTGCCAGTAGTACTCAGAGACAGGGTGGCTCCTATGGCTACACCTTC; CDR3aa: CASSTQRQGGSYGYTF
abundance: -; j_gene: TRBJ1-2; d_gene: TRBD1; v_gene: TRBV11-2; CDR3nt: TGTGCCAGCAGCATAAACAGGGGGCTAGTCACCTTC; CDR3aa: CASSINRGLVTF
abundance: -; j_gene: TRBJ2-2; d_gene: TRBD2; v_gene: TRBV7-2; CDR3nt: TGTGCCAGCAGCTTGTTTGCGGGGGGGATCACCGGGGAGCTGTTTTTT; CDR3aa: CASSLFAGGITGELFF
abundance: -; j_gene: TRBJ2-2; d_gene: -; v_gene: TRBV6-6; CDR3nt: TGTGCCAGCAGCCCTATGAACACCGGGGAGCTGTTTTTT; CDR3aa: CASSPMNTGELFF
abundance: -; j_gene: TRBJ2-7; d_gene: -; v_gene: TRBV18; CDR3nt: TGTGCCAGCTCACCTGGAGACAGTTACGAGCAGTACTTC; CDR3aa: CASSPGDSYEQYF
abundance: -; j_gene: TRBJ1-3; d_gene: -; v_gene: TRBV10-3; CDR3nt: TGTGCCATCTTTGACACGCTACCTGGAAACACCATATATTTT; CDR3aa: CAIFDTLPGNTIYF
abundance: -; j_gene: TRBJ2-5; d_gene: -; v_gene: TRBV13; CDR3nt: TGTGCCAGCAGCTTAGGCCAGCGAGGAGAGACCCAGTACTTC; CDR3aa: CASSLGQRGETQYF
abundance: -; j_gene: TRBJ2-5; d_gene: -; v_gene: TRBV21-1; CDR3nt: TGTGCCAGCAGCAAAGGGAAGGACTCCCAAGAGACCCAGTACTTC; CDR3aa: CASSKGKDSQETQYF
abundance: -; j_gene: TRBJ1-4; d_gene: TRBD1; v_gene: TRBV27; CDR3nt: TGTGCCAGCAGTCCGAGGGGGCTTCTTAATGAAAAACTGTTTTTT; CDR3aa: CASSPRGLLNEKLFF
abundance: -; j_gene: TRBJ2-5; d_gene: TRBD2; v_gene: TRBV7-9; CDR3nt: TGTGCCAGCAGCTTAGCCCTAGCGGTCCGTGAAGAGACCCAGTACTTC; CDR3aa: CASSLALAVREETQYF
abundance: -; j_gene: TRBJ1-2; d_gene: -; v_gene: TRBV7-8; CDR3nt: TGTGCCAGCAGCTTAGGCGGATCCGCCCCGAAGTCCACCTTC; CDR3aa: CASSLGGSAPKSTF
abundance: -; j_gene: TRBJ1-1; d_gene: -; v_gene: TRBV9; CDR3nt: TGTGCCAGCAGCGTTGGAGGGCGGACTGAAGCTTTCTTT; CDR3aa: CASSVGGRTEAFF
abundance: -; j_gene: TRBJ2-1; d_gene: TRBD1; v_gene: TRBV3-1/TRBV3-2; CDR3nt: TGTGCCAGCAGCCCGGACAGGGACACCTACAATGAGCAGTTCTTC; CDR3aa: CASSPDRDTYNEQFF
abundance: -; j_gene: TRBJ2-7; d_gene: TRBD1; v_gene: TRBV5-6; CDR3nt: TGTGCCAGCAGCTTGGTCCTCCAGGGGGAGTACTTC; CDR3aa: CASSLVLQGEYF
abundance: -; j_gene: TRBJ2-4; d_gene: -; v_gene: TRBV21-1; CDR3nt: TGTGCCAGCAGCAAAGCAAGGAGCAGAAAAAACATTCAGTACTTC; CDR3aa: CASSKARSRKNIQYF
abundance: -; j_gene: TRBJ2-5; d_gene: TRBD2; v_gene: TRBV6-5; CDR3nt: TGTGCCAGCAATAGCGGGGGTCAAGAGACCCAGTACTTC; CDR3aa: CASNSGGQETQYF
abundance: once; j_gene: TRBJ1-2; d_gene: -; v_gene: TRBV12-3/TRBV12-4; CDR3nt: TGTGCCAGTACTTACAGTACTAACTATGGCTACACCTTC; CDR3aa: CASTYSTNYGYTF
abundance: -; j_gene: TRBJ1-6; d_gene: -; v_gene: TRBV5-4; CDR3nt: TGTGCCAGCAGACGGGCAGGGTCTAATTCACCCCTCCACTTT; CDR3aa: CASRRAGSNSPLHF